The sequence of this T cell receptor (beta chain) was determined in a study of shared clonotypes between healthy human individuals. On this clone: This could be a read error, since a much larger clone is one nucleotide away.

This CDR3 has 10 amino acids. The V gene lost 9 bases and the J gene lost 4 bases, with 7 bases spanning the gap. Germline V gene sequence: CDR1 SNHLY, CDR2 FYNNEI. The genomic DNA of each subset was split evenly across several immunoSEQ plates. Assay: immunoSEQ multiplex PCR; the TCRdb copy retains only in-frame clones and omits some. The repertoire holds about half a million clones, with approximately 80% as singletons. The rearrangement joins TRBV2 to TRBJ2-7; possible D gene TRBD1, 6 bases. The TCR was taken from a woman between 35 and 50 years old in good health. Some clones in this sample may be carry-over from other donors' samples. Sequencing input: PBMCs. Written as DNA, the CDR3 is TGTGCCAGAGGACAGTACGAGCAGTACTTC. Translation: CARGQYEQYF.